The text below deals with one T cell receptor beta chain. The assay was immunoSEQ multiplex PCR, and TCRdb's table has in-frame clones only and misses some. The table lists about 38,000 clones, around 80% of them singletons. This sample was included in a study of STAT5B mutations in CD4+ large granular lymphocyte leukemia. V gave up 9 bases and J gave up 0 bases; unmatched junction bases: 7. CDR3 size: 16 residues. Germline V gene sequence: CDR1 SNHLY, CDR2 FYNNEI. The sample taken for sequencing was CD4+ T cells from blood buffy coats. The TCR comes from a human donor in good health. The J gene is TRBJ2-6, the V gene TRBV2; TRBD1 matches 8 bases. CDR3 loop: CARRDRFYSGANVLTF. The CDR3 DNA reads TGTGCCAGACGGGACAGGTTTTACTCTGGGGCCAACGTCCTGACTTTC.